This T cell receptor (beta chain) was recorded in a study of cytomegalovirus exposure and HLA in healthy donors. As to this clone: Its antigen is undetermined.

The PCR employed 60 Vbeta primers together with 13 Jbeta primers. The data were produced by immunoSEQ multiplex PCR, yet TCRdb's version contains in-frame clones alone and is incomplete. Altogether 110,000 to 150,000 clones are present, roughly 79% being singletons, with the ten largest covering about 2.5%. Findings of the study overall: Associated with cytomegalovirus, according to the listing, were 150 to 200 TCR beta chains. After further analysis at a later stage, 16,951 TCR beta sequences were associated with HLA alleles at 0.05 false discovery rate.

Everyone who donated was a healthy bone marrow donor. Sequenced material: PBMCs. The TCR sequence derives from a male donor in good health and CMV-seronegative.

CDR3: CASRRGLAGGQSTGELFF. Here the CDR3 DNA reads TGTGCCAGCCGGAGGGGACTAGCGGGGGGGCAGAGCACCGGGGAGCTGTTTTTT. The chain is built from TRBV9 and TRBJ2-2; 16 bases are shared with TRBD2. V lost 7 bases and J lost 4; bases outside the gene matches: 10. CDR1 is SGDLS and CDR2 is YYNGEE in the germline V gene. This CDR3 has 18 residues.